These 22 T cell receptor beta chains came from one sample sequenced in a study of blood T cell repertoires in COVID-19. Clones were sequenced by immunoSEQ multiplex PCR, and TCRdb holds only the in-frame ones, with some missing. The table has about 60,000 clones, over 75% seen once. The sample consisted of peripheral blood. The receptors shown here come from an older woman with active COVID-19.

The J gene is TRBJ2-3, the V gene TRBV10-3; the D gene is possibly TRBD2 (8 bases). The V end lost 3 bases, the J end lost 1 base, and 14 bases lay between the germline ends. CDR1 and CDR2 (germline): ENHRY, SYGVKD. The CDR3 consists of 16 residues. CDR3 coding DNA: TGTGCCATCAGTGATAGGGGGCGGGGGGGCACAGATACGCAGTATTTT. Its translation is CAISDRGRGGTDTQYF.

This chain connects TRBV9 to TRBJ1-1; 9 bases agree with TRBD1. Looked up from germline, CDR1 is SGDLS and CDR2 is YYNGEE. This CDR3 comprises 13 residues. V dropped 5 bases and J dropped 8; count of bases not matched to a gene: 7. The CDR3 nucleotides are TGTGCCAGCAGACCAGGGACAGGGTTAGAAGCTTTCTTT. Translating gives CASRPGTGLEAFF. Full variable domain (outside the CDR3, taken from reference TRBV9 and TRBJ1-1): DSGVTQTPKHLITATGQRVTLRCSPRSGDLSVYWYQQSLDQGLQFLIQYYNGEERAKGNILERFSAQQFPDLHSELNLSSLELGDSALYFCASRPGTGLEAFFGQGTRLTVV.

The rearrangement joins TRBV3-1 (or the pseudogene TRBV3-2) to TRBJ2-6; no firm D call. CDR3 length equals 14 residues. V lost 4 bases, J lost 0 bases, and 4 bases lay in between. Per germline, CDR1 LGHDT and CDR2 YNNKEL (reference sequence). The CDR3 loop is CASSPSSGANVLTF. The CDR3 region has the DNA TGTGCCAGCAGCCCGAGCTCTGGGGCCAACGTCCTGACTTTC.

V gene TRBV5-4 combines with J gene TRBJ2-2; D is perhaps TRBD1 (5 bases). This CDR3 comprises 15 residues. The V and J ends lost 0 bases and 3 bases respectively, with 9 bases between them. CDR1 is SGHNT, CDR2 YYREEE, per germline (reference sequence). The CDR3 DNA sequence: TGTGCCAGCAGCTTGGTGGGGCAGGACACCGGGGAGCTGTTTTTT. Translated, it gives CASSLVGQDTGELFF.

This chain uses TRBV19 with TRBJ1-2; TRBD1 agrees at 7 bases. Germline V gene sequence: CDR1 LNHDA, CDR2 SQIVND (reference sequence). This CDR3 region has 12 residues. V dropped 4 bases and J dropped 6; count of bases not matched to a gene: 2. The CDR3 is CASSTTGNGYTF. The CDR3 DNA is TGTGCCAGTAGTACGACAGGGAATGGCTACACCTTC. Combining the CDR3 with reference TRBV19 and TRBJ1-2 gives the whole variable domain DGGITQSPKYLFRKEGQNVTLSCEQNLNHDAMYWYRQDPGQGLRLIYYSQIVNDFQKGDIAEGYSVSREKKESFPLTVTSAQKNPTAFYLCASSTTGNGYTFGSGTRLTVV.

The chain is built from TRBV7-8 and TRBJ2-7, with D uncertain. The V end lost 5 bases, the J end lost 2 bases, and 7 bases lay between the germline ends. CDR3 length equals 12 residues. CDR1 and CDR2 from the germline V gene are SGHVS and FQNEAQ. As DNA, the CDR3 is TGTGCCAGCAGCCCTCTTCCCTACGAGCAGTACTTC. Translated: CASSPLPYEQYF.

This chain links TRBV11-2 with TRBJ2-1; tentatively, D is TRBD1 (6 bases). The CDR3 length is 14 residues. V was shortened by 3 bases and J by 2 bases, with 8 bases between the two germline ends. Per the germline V gene, CDR1 is SGHAT and CDR2 is FQNNGV. The CDR3 sequence is CASSFGQPYNEQFF. Here the CDR3 DNA reads TGTGCCAGCAGCTTTGGACAGCCCTACAATGAGCAGTTCTTC.

The chain carries TRBV9 and TRBJ2-6, with D possibly TRBD2 on 7 matching bases. This CDR3 contains 20 residues. V was trimmed by 0 bases and J by 4 bases, leaving 23 bases between them. Germline-derived CDR1 and CDR2 are SGDLS and YYNGEE. In DNA form, the CDR3 reads TGTGCCAGCAGCGTAGCTCACGTGGGGGGGCCCGTAGGAGGGGCCAACGTCCTGACTTTC. Its translation is CASSVAHVGGPVGGANVLTF.

This rearrangement joins TRBV29-1 to TRBJ2-5; D is unresolved. The CDR3 loop spans 15 amino acids. The germline V gene has CDR1 SQVTM and CDR2 ANQGSEA. Between the trimmed V and J ends, which lost 7 bases and 2 bases, there was a span of 20 bases. The CDR3 here is CSAMEVRRGQETQYF. CDR3 bases: TGCAGCGCAATGGAAGTGCGAAGAGGACAAGAGACCCAGTACTTC. The entire variable domain, with the rest obtained from reference TRBV29-1 and TRBJ2-5, is as follows: SAVISQKPSRDICQRGTSLTIQCQVDSQVTMMFWYRQQPGQSLTLIATANQGSEATYESGFVIDKFPISRPNLTFSTLTVSNMSPEDSSIYLCSAMEVRRGQETQYFGPGTRLLVL.

This clone was seen more than once but under ten times. The J gene is TRBJ2-1, the V gene TRBV7-2; maybe TRBD2 (6 bases). From germline, CDR1 is SGHTA and CDR2 FQGNSA. The length of the CDR3 is 15 residues. V was cut by 1 base and J by 3 bases, with 10 bases left in between. The DNA of the CDR3 is TGTGCCAGCAGCTTAGAACGGGGGTTCTACAATGAGCAGTTCTTC. It translates to CASSLERGFYNEQFF.

The chain links TRBV6-1 to TRBJ1-1; D gene uncertain. Germline CDR1 and CDR2: MNHNS and SASEGT. Deletions cut 1 base from V and 3 bases from J, with 6 bases between. The CDR3 spans 13 residues. CDR3 nucleotides: TGTGCCAGCAGTGAAGTCGGTGACACTGAAGCTTTCTTT. This translates into CASSEVGDTEAFF.

CDR3 protein: CASSGRQSDSNNEQFF. For the CDR3, the DNA is TGCGCCAGCAGCGGTCGACAATCGGACAGCAACAATGAGCAGTTCTTC. The chain carries TRBV4-1 and TRBJ2-1; the D gene is possibly TRBD1 (6 bases). Germline loops: CDR1 MGHRA, CDR2 YSYEKL. This CDR3 spans 16 amino acids. Trimming shortened V by 5 bases and J by 5 bases, and 19 bases separated the two germline ends.

This clone was found once. The chain is built from TRBV5-6 and TRBJ1-5; 8 nucleotides match TRBD1. The germline gives CDR1 SGHDT, CDR2 YYEEEE. This CDR3 region has 15 residues. The junction had 9 bases not matched to a gene; V was cut back by 4 bases and J by 6 bases. CDR3 DNA sequence: TGTGCCAGCAGCACCGCAGGGGGCCCCAGTCAGCCCCAGCATTTT. Amino acid sequence: CASSTAGGPSQPQHF.

This chain links TRBV30 with TRBJ2-7, with D possibly matching TRBD1 (6 bases). The ends were cut back, 4 bases at V and 3 bases at J, with 16 bases in the middle. CDR1 is GTSNPN and CDR2 is SVGIG in the germline V gene (reference sequence). This CDR3 comprises 14 residues. CDR3 DNA sequence: TGTGCCTGGATCCCCCCCGGGACATTCTACGAGCAGTACTTC. Its protein is CAWIPPGTFYEQYF.

The chain combines TRBV12-3 or TRBV12-4 with TRBJ2-1; 7 bases match TRBD1. CDR3 size: 13 residues. Trimming removed 3 bases from V and 6 bases from J; junction bases left unmatched: 2. In DNA form, the CDR3 reads TGTGCCAGCAGTTTCGCAGGGGGCAATGAGCAGTTCTTC. Translation: CASSFAGGNEQFF.

The chain recombines TRBV7-3 with TRBJ2-3; 12 nucleotides match TRBD2. V lost 5 bases to trimming and J lost 1 base; unmatched junction nucleotides: 7. Germline V gene data show CDR1 as SGHTA and CDR2 as FQGTGA. This CDR3 has 17 residues. CDR3 nucleotide sequence: TGTGCCAGCAGCGGCGGGACTAGCGGGCTTGGCACAGATACGCAGTATTTT. Its translation: CASSGGTSGLGTDTQYF.

V is TRBV9 and J is TRBJ2-5, with D maybe TRBD2 (6 bases). Germline loops: CDR1 SGDLS, CDR2 YYNGEE. The CDR3 loop spans 14 amino acids. V shed 4 bases and J shed 2 bases, with 12 bases lying between them. This chain's CDR3 is CASSLGDLQETQYF. The CDR3, as DNA: TGTGCCAGCAGCCTAGGGGACTTACAAGAGACCCAGTACTTC.

Points on this clone: An end of the junction does not agree with germline; a read error may underlie this. The V call is TRBV5-1, the J call TRBJ1-3; weak D call: TRBD1 (6 bases). The CDR3 extends over 15 amino acids. Germline V gene lookup returns CDR1 SGHRS and CDR2 YFSETQ. CDR3 nucleotide sequence: TGCGCCAACAGCATTGACAGGCTCGCTGGAAACACCATATATTTT. This translates into CANSIDRLAGNTIYF.

The sample holds a few counts of this clone. This chain uses TRBV7-3 with TRBJ1-6, with a possible D match to TRBD1 (6 bases). The CDR3 is 15 amino acids. Germline-derived CDR1 and CDR2 are SGHTA and FQGTGA. The V gene lost 0 bases and the J gene lost 9 bases, with 12 bases spanning the gap. The CDR3 reads CASSLTPQGSSPLHF. The CDR3 DNA reads TGTGCCAGCAGCTTAACGCCACAGGGAAGTTCACCCCTCCACTTT.

The rearrangement links TRBV2 to TRBJ1-1; 7 bases map to TRBD1. Germline V gene sequence: CDR1 SNHLY, CDR2 FYNNEI. Trimming took 2 bases from V and 5 from J; bases not matched to a gene: 5. The CDR3 covers 14 residues. CDR3 sequence reads: CASSEKGARTEAFF. Written as DNA, the CDR3 is TGTGCCAGCAGTGAAAAGGGGGCTCGGACTGAAGCTTTCTTT. Supplemented by reference TRBV2 and TRBJ1-1, the full variable domain reads EPEVTQTPSHQVTQMGQEVILRCVPISNHLYFYWYRQILGQKVEFLVSFYNNEISEKSEIFDDQFSVERPDGSNFTLKIRSTKLEDSAMYFCASSEKGARTEAFFGQGTRLTVV.

The chain has TRBV27 and TRBJ1-5; the match to TRBD1 covers 9 bases. Germline V CDR1 and CDR2: MNHEY, SMNVEV (reference sequence). The trim removed 5 bases at V and 3 bases at J, leaving 8 bases unmatched. This CDR3 is 16 amino acids long. As DNA, the CDR3 is TGTGCCAGCAGTCTGTGGGGACAGGGAGACAATCAGCCCCAGCATTTT. Protein product: CASSLWGQGDNQPQHF.

The chain has TRBV11-1 and TRBJ2-2, with D tentatively TRBD1 (6 bases). The CDR3 runs to 16 residues. Germline assignment: CDR1 SGHAT and CDR2 FQDESV (reference sequence). V gave up 0 bases and J gave up 8 bases, with 16 bases separating them. Here the CDR3 reads CASSLAGGYRTGELFF. CDR3 sequence (DNA): TGTGCCAGCAGCTTAGCTGGGGGCTATCGGACGGGGGAGCTGTTTTTT.